Listed here is a single T cell receptor (beta chain). What it binds is unknown. The sort gate was single viable CD3+CD4+CD8-CD45RO+ cells for memory CD4+ T cells. These data are taken from a study of memory CD4+ T cells and cytomegalovirus serostatus. Study in general: Healthy Belgian adult donors included nine or ten CMV-positive and about two dozen CMV-negative people.

Sequencing used immunoSEQ multiplex PCR; TCRdb keeps in-frame clones, though not all of them. The sample contains 40,000 to 55,000 clones, around 78% of which appear only once. Study-wide results and limits: CMV serostatus prediction reached median AUC approximately 0.95, or 0.91 with US-trained model. The CMV-associated TCR signature appears largely within the CD4+ memory repertoire.

The sample consisted of memory CD4+ T cells from blood. The origin of this receptor is an adult in good health and CMV-seronegative.

In nucleotides, the CDR3 is TGCGCCAGCAGCTTGGACTTCAGGGTGAGAAACACCATATATTTT. Translated: CASSLDFRVRNTIYF. V usage is TRBV5-1 and J usage is TRBJ1-3, with D perhaps TRBD1 (5 bases). The V gene's germline CDR1 is SGHRS and CDR2 YFSETQ. The ends were cut back, 0 bases at V and 5 bases at J, with 12 bases in the middle. The CDR3 covers 15 residues.